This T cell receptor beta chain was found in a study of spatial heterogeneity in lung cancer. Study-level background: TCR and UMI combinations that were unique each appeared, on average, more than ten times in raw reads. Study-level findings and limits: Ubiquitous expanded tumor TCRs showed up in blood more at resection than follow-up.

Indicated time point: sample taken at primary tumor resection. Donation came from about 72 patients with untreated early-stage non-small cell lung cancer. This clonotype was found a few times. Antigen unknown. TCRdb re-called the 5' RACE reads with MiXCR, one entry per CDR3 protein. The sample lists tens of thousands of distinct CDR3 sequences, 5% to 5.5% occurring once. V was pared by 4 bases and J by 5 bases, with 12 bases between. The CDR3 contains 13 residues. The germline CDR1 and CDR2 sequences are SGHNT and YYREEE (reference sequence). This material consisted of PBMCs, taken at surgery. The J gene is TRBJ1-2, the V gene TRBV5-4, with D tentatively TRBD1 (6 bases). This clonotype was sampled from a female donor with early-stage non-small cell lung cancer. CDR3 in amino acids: CASSRGASYGYTF. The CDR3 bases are TGTGCCAGCAGCAGGGGGGCTTCATATGGCTACACCTTC.